The 25 T cell receptor beta chains in this list originate from one sample, sequenced in a study of CD8+ T cells in alopecia areata (dated by TCRdb to 2016 to 2019). The label giving this sample's time point can be read as: about 4 weeks on oral tofacitinib. Per the publication, the treatment or condition label means: oral pan-JAK inhibitor, 5-10 mg twice daily. Library preparation used the immunoSEQ multiplex PCR assay. To provide template for TCR sequencing, every sample had RNA extracted and reverse transcribed into cDNA. TCRdb's version of the immuneACCESS table is confined to in-frame rearrangements and falls short of the full clone set. An unresolved V gene accounts for under half of the shortfall where checked; the remainder is of unknown origin. Recorded for this sample are 110,000 to 150,000 clones; 70% to 90% of them occurred a single time. In total, the top ten clones hold about 13% of the sample.

This material consisted of CD8+ T cells sorted from blood, taken at week 4, from a patient treated with tofacitinib. The source of these receptors is a human donor with alopecia areata.

This sequence joins TRBV4-1 and TRBJ2-7; a weak D match, TRBD2 (6 bases). The V end was cut by 1 base, the J end by 6 bases, with 10 bases between. This CDR3 is built from 13 residues. Germline CDR1 is MGHRA and CDR2 is YSYEKL. Written as DNA, the CDR3 is TGCGCCAGCAGCCAAGGAAACGGGGGCGAGCAGTACTTC. This codes for CASSQGNGGEQYF.

The chain is built from TRBV5-4 and TRBJ2-1; D gene uncertain. The V gene lost 1 base and the J gene lost 9 bases, with 5 bases spanning the gap. CDR1 and CDR2 from the germline V gene are SGHNT and YYREEE (reference sequence). CDR3 length: 11 amino acids. CDR3 DNA sequence: TGTGCCAGCAGCTTGCTTGTTGAGCAGTTCTTC. It encodes CASSLLVEQFF.

This chain uses TRBV7-9 with TRBJ2-7; TRBD2 agrees at 12 bases. This CDR3 is built from 16 residues. Per the germline V gene, CDR1 is SEHNR and CDR2 is FQNEAQ (reference sequence). V gave up 5 bases and J gave up 3 bases; unmatched junction bases: 8. CDR3 coding DNA: TGTGCCAGCAGCCACACCCGGACTAGCGGGGACTACGAGCAGTACTTC. Protein product: CASSHTRTSGDYEQYF.

This clone occurred a few times. The chain recombines TRBV27 with TRBJ2-3, with 11 bases that match TRBD2. Trimming cost V 5 bases and J 0 bases; bases outside gene matches: 4. Germline lookup yields CDR1 MNHEY and CDR2 SMNVEV (reference sequence). The CDR3 extends over 16 amino acids. The CDR3 region is CASSILAGGSTDTQYF. Written as DNA, the CDR3 is TGTGCCAGCAGTATCCTAGCGGGGGGTAGCACAGATACGCAGTATTTT.

The J gene is TRBJ2-3, the V gene TRBV30; 10 bases align to TRBD2. J was trimmed by 5 bases and V by 5 bases; bases with no gene match: 7. This CDR3 comprises 14 residues. CDR1 is GTSNPN and CDR2 is SVGIG in the germline V gene (reference sequence). The CDR3 protein is CAWDGIAGGDTQYF. The CDR3 region has the DNA TGTGCCTGGGACGGGATAGCGGGGGGAGATACGCAGTATTTT.

This chain uses TRBV2 with TRBJ2-5; the D gene is possibly TRBD1 (5 bases). From germline, CDR1 is SNHLY and CDR2 FYNNEI. The V gene lost 7 bases and the J gene lost 4 bases, with 7 bases spanning the gap. The CDR3 runs to 11 residues. CDR3 coding DNA: TGTGCCAGCACCCAGGGAGAGACCCAGTACTTC. This sequence encodes CASTQGETQYF. Based on the CDR3 plus reference TRBV2 and TRBJ2-5, the full variable domain is EPEVTQTPSHQVTQMGQEVILRCVPISNHLYFYWYRQILGQKVEFLVSFYNNEISEKSEIFDDQFSVERPDGSNFTLKIRSTKLEDSAMYFCASTQGETQYFGPGTRLLVL.

This rearrangement joins TRBV10-3 to TRBJ2-1, with D uncertain. Trimming removed 6 bases at V and 2 bases at J, with 11 bases between. This CDR3 has 14 amino acids. The V gene's germline CDR1 is ENHRY and CDR2 SYGVKD. CDR3 amino acids: CAISPDGTYNEQFF. As DNA, the CDR3 is TGTGCCATCAGCCCCGACGGCACCTACAATGAGCAGTTCTTC.

The gene calls are TRBV29-1 and TRBJ2-5; 15 bases map to TRBD2. The germline CDR1 and CDR2 sequences are SQVTM and ANQGSEA. Losses at the gene ends were 3 bases for V and 4 bases for J; bases not matched to a gene: 6. The CDR3 totals 16 residues. Here the CDR3 reads CSVDGLAGGRAETQYF. The CDR3 DNA reads as TGCAGCGTTGATGGACTAGCGGGAGGGAGGGCAGAGACCCAGTACTTC. The entire variable domain, with the rest obtained from reference TRBV29-1 and TRBJ2-5, is as follows: SAVISQKPSRDICQRGTSLTIQCQVDSQVTMMFWYRQQPGQSLTLIATANQGSEATYESGFVIDKFPISRPNLTFSTLTVSNMSPEDSSIYLCSVDGLAGGRAETQYFGPGTRLLVL.

The chain joins TRBV4-1 to TRBJ2-7, with D possibly TRBD2 on 6 matching bases. This CDR3 spans 14 amino acids. Germline V CDR1 and CDR2: MGHRA, YSYEKL. V was pared by 1 base and J by 12 bases, with 19 bases between. The CDR3 DNA follows: TGCGCCAGCAGCCAAGTTAGGGGATCGGACTATCGGTACTTC. It codes for CASSQVRGSDYRYF.

The CDR3 DNA reads TGTGCCAGCGGTGTCAGGCCAAATCAGCCCCAGCATTTT. This encodes CASGVRPNQPQHF. J is TRBJ1-5 and V is TRBV6-5; D not resolved. Per the germline V gene, CDR1 is MNHEY and CDR2 is SVGAGI. Trimming left V 8 bases short and J 4 bases short, with 12 bases between. The CDR3 loop spans 13 amino acids.

The genes are TRBV9 and TRBJ2-1; 8 bases map to TRBD2. The trim removed 0 bases at V and 5 bases at J, leaving 4 bases unmatched. The CDR3 sequence is 15 residues long. Germline values: CDR1 SGDLS, CDR2 YYNGEE. The CDR3 DNA reads as TGTGCCAGCAGCGTAGTGGCGGGAGGTGACAATGAGCAGTTCTTC. It yields the protein CASSVVAGGDNEQFF.

The chain employs TRBV7-2 and TRBJ2-3, with D possibly being TRBD1 (6 bases). V lost 5 bases to trimming and J lost 5 bases, with 17 bases between them. CDR1 and CDR2 from the germline V gene are SGHTA and FQGNSA. The CDR3 totals 15 residues. CDR3 amino acids: CASSPPGTRLDTQYF. DNA of the CDR3: TGTGCCAGCAGCCCCCCCGGGACAAGACTAGATACGCAGTATTTT.

This clone appeared once. Other DNA sequences in this sample translate to the same CDR3. The gene calls are TRBV30 and TRBJ2-7, with 7 bases aligning to TRBD1. Trimming removed 3 bases from V and 3 bases from J; junction bases left unmatched: 2. This CDR3 is built from 12 residues. Germline lookup yields CDR1 GTSNPN and CDR2 SVGIG (reference sequence). The CDR3 DNA reads as TGTGCCTGGAGCACAGGGGTCTACGAGCAGTACTTC. It codes for CAWSTGVYEQYF. The complete variable domain, with remaining parts taken from reference TRBV30 and TRBJ2-7, reads SQTIHQWPATLVQPVGSPLSLECTVEGTSNPNLYWYRQAAGRGLQLLFYSVGIGQISSEVPQNLSASRPQDRQFILSSKKLLLSDSGFYLCAWSTGVYEQYFGPGTRLTVT.

The chain recombines TRBV10-3 with TRBJ2-5, with D perhaps being TRBD1 or TRBD2 (7 bases each). The CDR3 covers 15 residues. Germline CDR1 and CDR2: ENHRY and SYGVKD. V lost 9 bases and J 1 base, leaving 18 bases between the germline ends. CDR3 amino acids: CAIGEGQNLQETQYF. The CDR3 DNA sequence: TGTGCCATAGGGGAGGGACAGAACCTCCAAGAGACCCAGTACTTC.

V and J are TRBV5-1 and TRBJ2-7, with no clear D. CDR1 and CDR2 (germline): SGHRS, YFSETQ. Trimming cost V 3 bases and J 0 bases, with 10 bases left between them. This CDR3 is built from 14 residues. The CDR3, as DNA: TGCGCCAGCAGCTCCTACAATGCCTCCTACGAGCAGTACTTC. This gives the protein CASSSYNASYEQYF.

V usage is TRBV27 and J usage is TRBJ1-4, with D perhaps matching TRBD1 (5 bases). This CDR3 contains 14 residues. V was pared by 3 bases and J by 0 bases, with 5 bases between. Germline-derived CDR1 and CDR2 are MNHEY and SMNVEV (reference sequence). Written as DNA, the CDR3 is TGTGCCAGCAGTTTGACAGCAACTAATGAAAAACTGTTTTTT. Amino acids: CASSLTATNEKLFF.

The chain employs TRBV7-9 and TRBJ1-5, with no clear D. Per the germline V gene, CDR1 is SEHNR and CDR2 is FQNEAQ (reference sequence). The CDR3 totals 12 residues. V was shortened by 5 bases and J by 8 bases, with 10 bases between the two germline ends. The CDR3 sequence: CASSLSSEPQHF. In DNA, the CDR3 is TGTGCCAGCAGCCTAAGTAGTGAGCCCCAGCATTTT.

V and J are TRBV6-1 and TRBJ1-5; 7 bases line up with TRBD1. Germline trimming cut 4 bases from V and 5 bases from J; bases unmatched to any gene: 11. The CDR3 sequence is 16 residues long. Germline CDR1 reads MNHNS; CDR2 reads SASEGT. The CDR3 reads CASSAEPTGKHQPQHF. CDR3 sequence (DNA): TGTGCCAGCAGTGCTGAACCGACAGGGAAACATCAGCCCCAGCATTTT.

The CDR3 here is CASSHAGANEQFF. CDR3 nucleotides: TGCGCCAGCAGCCATGCAGGGGCAAATGAGCAGTTCTTC. The chain uses TRBV4-1 and TRBJ2-1; D perhaps matches TRBD1 (6 bases). The germline V gene encodes CDR1 MGHRA and CDR2 YSYEKL. The CDR3 is made up of 13 amino acids. Trimming took off 3 bases at V and 7 bases at J, with 10 bases between the two ends.

This chain uses TRBV9 with TRBJ2-7; D not resolved. The CDR3 totals 15 residues. V was shortened by 0 bases and J by 4 bases, with 14 bases between the two germline ends. Germline V gives CDR1 SGDLS, CDR2 YYNGEE. The chain's CDR3 is CASSVDPTKGYEQYF. The CDR3 DNA sequence: TGTGCCAGCAGCGTAGACCCTACTAAGGGTTACGAGCAGTACTTC.

The chain carries TRBV25-1 and TRBJ1-2; 9 nucleotides agree with TRBD1. The CDR3 runs 14 residues. Germline values: CDR1 MGHDK, CDR2 SYGVNS. The ends lost 6 bases at V and 8 bases at J; junction bases unmatched: 10. The CDR3 nucleotides read TGTGCCAGCAGCCGCGGACAGGGGCCGGGAGGCTACACCTTC. The encoded protein is CASSRGQGPGGYTF.

As concerns this clone: A junction boundary mismatches the germline segment, possibly from a read error. V and J are TRBV10-1 and TRBJ2-1, with 7 bases identical to TRBD2. The CDR3 is made up of 14 amino acids. Germline loops: CDR1 WNHNN, CDR2 SYGVQD (reference sequence). As DNA, the CDR3 is TGCGCCAGCAGTCGGGACTACTCCTCCAATGAGCAGTTCTTC. It is translated as CASSRDYSSNEQFF.

The chain couples TRBV27 to TRBJ1-4, with D perhaps TRBD1 (5 bases). CDR1 MNHEY and CDR2 SMNVEV come from the germline V gene (reference sequence). V was trimmed by 6 bases and J by 6 bases, leaving 14 bases between them. This CDR3 contains 14 residues. The CDR3 loop reads CASRMGLPYEKLFF. CDR3 DNA sequence: TGTGCCAGCAGGATGGGACTTCCTTATGAAAAACTGTTTTTT.

This clone came up once. This chain joins TRBV13 and TRBJ2-7; 9 bases fit TRBD2. Unmatched junction bases numbered 7, after V lost 5 bases and J lost 2 bases. Germline V gives CDR1 PRHDT, CDR2 FYEKMQ (reference sequence). The CDR3 is made up of 15 amino acids. CDR3 protein: CASSAGGPVAYEQYF. Here the CDR3 DNA reads TGTGCCAGCAGCGCGGGGGGGCCCGTAGCCTACGAGCAGTACTTC.

The chain employs TRBV5-6 and TRBJ2-2; D unresolved. V dropped 0 bases and J dropped 4 bases, with 13 bases sitting between them. Germline V lookup: CDR1 SGHDT, CDR2 YYEEEE. The CDR3 has 16 residues. CDR3 DNA sequence: TGTGCCAGCAGCTTGGGAGCTACCCCGGGCACCGGGGAGCTGTTTTTT. Protein product: CASSLGATPGTGELFF.